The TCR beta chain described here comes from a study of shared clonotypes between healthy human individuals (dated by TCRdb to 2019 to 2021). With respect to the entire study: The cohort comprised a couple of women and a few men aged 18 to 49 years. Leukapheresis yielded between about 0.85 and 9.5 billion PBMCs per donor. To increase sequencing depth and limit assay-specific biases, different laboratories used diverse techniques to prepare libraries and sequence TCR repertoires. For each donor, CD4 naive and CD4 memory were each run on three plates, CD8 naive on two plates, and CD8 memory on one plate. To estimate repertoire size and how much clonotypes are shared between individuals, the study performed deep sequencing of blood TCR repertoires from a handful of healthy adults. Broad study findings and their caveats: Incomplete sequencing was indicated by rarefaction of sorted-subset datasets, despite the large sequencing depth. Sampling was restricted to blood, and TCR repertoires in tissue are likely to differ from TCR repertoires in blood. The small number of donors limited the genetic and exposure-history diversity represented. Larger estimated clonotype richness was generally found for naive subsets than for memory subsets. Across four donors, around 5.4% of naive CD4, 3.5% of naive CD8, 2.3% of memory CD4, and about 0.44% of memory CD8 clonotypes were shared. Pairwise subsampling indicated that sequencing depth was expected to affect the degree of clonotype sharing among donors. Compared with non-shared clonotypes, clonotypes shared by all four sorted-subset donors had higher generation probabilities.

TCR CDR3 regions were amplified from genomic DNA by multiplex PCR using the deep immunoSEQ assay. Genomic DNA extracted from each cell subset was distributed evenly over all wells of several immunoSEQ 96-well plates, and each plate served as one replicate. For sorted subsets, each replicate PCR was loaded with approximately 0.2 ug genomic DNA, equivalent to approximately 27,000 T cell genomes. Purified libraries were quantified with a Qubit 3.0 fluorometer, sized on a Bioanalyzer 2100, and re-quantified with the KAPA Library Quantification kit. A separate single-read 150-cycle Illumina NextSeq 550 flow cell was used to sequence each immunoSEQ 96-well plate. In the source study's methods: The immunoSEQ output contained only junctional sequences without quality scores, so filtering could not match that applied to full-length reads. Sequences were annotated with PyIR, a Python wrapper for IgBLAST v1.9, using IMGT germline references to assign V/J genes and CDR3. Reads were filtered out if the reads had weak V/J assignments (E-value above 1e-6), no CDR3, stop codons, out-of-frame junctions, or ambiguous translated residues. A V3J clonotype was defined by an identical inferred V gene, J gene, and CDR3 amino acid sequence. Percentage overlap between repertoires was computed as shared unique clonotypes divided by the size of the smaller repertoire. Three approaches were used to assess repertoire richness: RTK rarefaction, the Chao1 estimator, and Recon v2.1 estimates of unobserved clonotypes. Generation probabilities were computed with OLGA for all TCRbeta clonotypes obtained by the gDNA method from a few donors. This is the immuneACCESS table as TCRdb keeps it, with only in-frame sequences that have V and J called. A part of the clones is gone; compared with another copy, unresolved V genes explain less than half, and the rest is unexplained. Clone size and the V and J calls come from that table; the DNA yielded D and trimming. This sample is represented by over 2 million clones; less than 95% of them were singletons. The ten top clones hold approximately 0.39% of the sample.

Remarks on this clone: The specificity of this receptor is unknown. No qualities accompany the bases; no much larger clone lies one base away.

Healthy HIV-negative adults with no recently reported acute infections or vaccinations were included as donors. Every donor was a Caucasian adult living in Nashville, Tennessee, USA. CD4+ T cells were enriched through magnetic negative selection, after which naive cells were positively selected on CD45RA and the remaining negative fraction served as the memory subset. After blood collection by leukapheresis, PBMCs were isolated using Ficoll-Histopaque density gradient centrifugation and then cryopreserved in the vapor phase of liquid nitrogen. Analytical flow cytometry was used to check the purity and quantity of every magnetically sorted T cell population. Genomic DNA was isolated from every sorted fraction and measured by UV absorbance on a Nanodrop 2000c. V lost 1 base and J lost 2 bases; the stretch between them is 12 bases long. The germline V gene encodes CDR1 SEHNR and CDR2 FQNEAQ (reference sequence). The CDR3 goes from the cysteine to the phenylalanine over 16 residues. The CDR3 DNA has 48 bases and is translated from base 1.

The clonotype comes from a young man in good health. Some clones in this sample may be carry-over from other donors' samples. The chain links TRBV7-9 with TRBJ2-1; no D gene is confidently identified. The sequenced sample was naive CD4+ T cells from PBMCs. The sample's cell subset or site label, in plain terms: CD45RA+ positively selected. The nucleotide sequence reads TGTGCCAGCAGCTTAGTATATGGTACGGCCTACAATGAGCAGTTCTTC. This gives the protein CASSLVYGTAYNEQFF.